This T cell receptor (beta chain) was documented in a study of cytomegalovirus exposure and HLA in healthy donors. Study details: Unique TCRs numbering roughly 80 million, obtained from HLA-typed donors, made up an early data release. Under 85% of around 400 genotyped donors fell in the Caucasian-associated ancestry cluster.

This CDR3 is built from 15 residues. The ends lost 0 bases at V and 8 bases at J; junction bases unmatched: 9. CDR1 is SGHRS and CDR2 is YFSETQ in the germline V gene. PCR employed 60 Vbeta and 13 Jbeta primers. Method: immunoSEQ multiplex PCR; TCRdb's copy keeps in-frame clones and lacks some. Of around 170,000 clones detected, about 79% appear once; the ten largest clones hold under 2%. The chain joins TRBV5-1 to TRBJ1-2, with 8 bases that match TRBD1. Specimen: PBMCs. This TCR was sampled from a man between 18 and 35 years old in good health and CMV-seronegative. The CDR3 loop is CASSLGQGSFEGYTF. CDR3 nucleotide sequence: TGCGCCAGCAGCTTGGGACAGGGGTCGTTTGAGGGCTACACCTTC. The full variable domain, rest sourced from reference TRBV5-1 and TRBJ1-2, is KAGVTQTPRYLIKTRGQQVTLSCSPISGHRSVSWYQQTPGQGLQFLFEYFSETQRNKGNFPGRFSGRQFSNSRSEMNVSTLELGDSALYLCASSLGQGSFEGYTFGSGTRLTVV.